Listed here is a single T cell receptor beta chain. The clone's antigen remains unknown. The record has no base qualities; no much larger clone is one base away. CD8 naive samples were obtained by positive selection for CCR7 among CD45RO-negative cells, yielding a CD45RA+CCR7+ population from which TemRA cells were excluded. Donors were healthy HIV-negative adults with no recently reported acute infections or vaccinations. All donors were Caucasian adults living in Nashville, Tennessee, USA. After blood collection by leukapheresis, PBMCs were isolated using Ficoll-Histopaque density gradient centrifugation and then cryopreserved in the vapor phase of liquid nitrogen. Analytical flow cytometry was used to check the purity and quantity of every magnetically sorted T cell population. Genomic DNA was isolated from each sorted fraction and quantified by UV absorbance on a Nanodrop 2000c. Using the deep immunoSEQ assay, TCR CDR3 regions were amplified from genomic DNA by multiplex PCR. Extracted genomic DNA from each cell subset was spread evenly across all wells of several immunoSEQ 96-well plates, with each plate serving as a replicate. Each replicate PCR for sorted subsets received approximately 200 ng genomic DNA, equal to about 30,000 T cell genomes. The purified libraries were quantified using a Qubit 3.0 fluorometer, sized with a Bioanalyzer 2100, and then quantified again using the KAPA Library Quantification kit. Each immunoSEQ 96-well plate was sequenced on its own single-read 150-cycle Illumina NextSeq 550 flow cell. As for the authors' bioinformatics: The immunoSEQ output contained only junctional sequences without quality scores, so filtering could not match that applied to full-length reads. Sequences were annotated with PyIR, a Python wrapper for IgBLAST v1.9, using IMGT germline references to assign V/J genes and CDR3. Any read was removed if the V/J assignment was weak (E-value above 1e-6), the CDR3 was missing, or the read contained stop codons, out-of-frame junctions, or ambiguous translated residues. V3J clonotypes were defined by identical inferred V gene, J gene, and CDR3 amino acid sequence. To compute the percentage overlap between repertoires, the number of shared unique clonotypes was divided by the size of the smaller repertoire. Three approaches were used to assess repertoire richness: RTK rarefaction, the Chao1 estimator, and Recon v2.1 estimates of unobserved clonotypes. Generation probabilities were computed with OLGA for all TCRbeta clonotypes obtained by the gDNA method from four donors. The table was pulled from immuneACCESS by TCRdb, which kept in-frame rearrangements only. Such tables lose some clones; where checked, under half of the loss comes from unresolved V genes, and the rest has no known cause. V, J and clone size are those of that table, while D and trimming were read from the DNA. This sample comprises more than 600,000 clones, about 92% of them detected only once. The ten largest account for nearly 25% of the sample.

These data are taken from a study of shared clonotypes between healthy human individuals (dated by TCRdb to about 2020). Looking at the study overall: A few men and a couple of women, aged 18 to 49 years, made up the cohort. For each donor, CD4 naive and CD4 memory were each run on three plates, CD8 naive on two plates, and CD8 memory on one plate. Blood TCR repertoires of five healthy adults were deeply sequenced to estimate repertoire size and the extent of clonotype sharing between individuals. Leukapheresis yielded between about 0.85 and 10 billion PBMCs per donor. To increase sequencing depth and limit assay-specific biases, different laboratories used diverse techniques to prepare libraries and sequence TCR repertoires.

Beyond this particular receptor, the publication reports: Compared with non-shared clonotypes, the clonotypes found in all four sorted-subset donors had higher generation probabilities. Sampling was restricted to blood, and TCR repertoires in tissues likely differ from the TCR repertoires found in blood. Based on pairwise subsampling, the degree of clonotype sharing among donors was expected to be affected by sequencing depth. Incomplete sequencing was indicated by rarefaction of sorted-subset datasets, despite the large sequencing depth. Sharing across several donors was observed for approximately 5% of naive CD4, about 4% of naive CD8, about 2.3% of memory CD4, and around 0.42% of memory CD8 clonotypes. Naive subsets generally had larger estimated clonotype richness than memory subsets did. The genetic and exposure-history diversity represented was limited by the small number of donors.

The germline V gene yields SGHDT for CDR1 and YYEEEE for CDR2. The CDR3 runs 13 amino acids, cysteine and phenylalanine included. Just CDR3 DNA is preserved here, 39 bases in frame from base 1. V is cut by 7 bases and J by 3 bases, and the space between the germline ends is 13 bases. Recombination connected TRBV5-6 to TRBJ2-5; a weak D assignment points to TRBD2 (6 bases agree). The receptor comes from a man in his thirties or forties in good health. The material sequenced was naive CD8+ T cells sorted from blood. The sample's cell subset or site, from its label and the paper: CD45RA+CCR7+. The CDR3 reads CASEGTLKETQYF. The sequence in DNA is TGTGCCAGCGAGGGGACTCTAAAAGAGACCCAGTACTTC.